This TCR beta chain is drawn from a study of OX40 agonist ivuxolimab in advanced cancers. Study summary: Hepatocellular carcinoma, melanoma, renal cell or head and neck cancer occurred in dose-escalation patients. Study-wide points: The antigen specificity of the peripheral T cells (those that were expanded) was not determined. With doses of 0.1 to 3.0 mg/kg, CD4+ and CD8+ blood T cells had undergone clonal expansion by week 6.

Data came from immunoSEQ multiplex PCR; TCRdb stores just in-frame clones and leaves some out. The sample has 45,000 to 65,000 clones; around 85% are singletons. Concerning this clone: The antigen is not known.

This CDR3 is built from 14 residues. V was clipped by 5 bases and J by 7 bases; unmatched bases: 9. Germline lookup yields CDR1 MNHEY and CDR2 SVGAGI. Material: CD4+ or CD8+ T cells sorted from blood, obtained in a trial of the OX40 agonist ivuxolimab. This clonotype originated in an adult with an advanced solid tumor such as melanoma, head and neck, liver or kidney cancer. The chain joins TRBV6-5 to TRBJ1-2; TRBD1 agrees at 8 bases. The CDR3 nucleotides are TGTGCCAGCAGTGGACAGGGAGATCGGGGTGGCTACACCTTC. This translates into CASSGQGDRGGYTF.